This T cell receptor beta chain was captured in a study of T cells in tuberculosis. The time point was: new active TB diagnosis, blood taken before or within 7 days of starting treatment. Data came from immunoSEQ multiplex PCR; TCRdb stores just in-frame clones and leaves some out. The repertoire holds some 30,000 clones, with 86% as singletons. This CDR3 comprises 16 residues. Germline V lookup: CDR1 SGDLS, CDR2 YYNGEE. With V trimmed by 4 bases and J by 8 bases, 13 bases remained unmatched. This specimen was PBMCs, taken at tuberculosis diagnosis. V gene TRBV9 combines with J gene TRBJ2-1, with 9 positions matching TRBD2. The origin of this receptor is an adult with tuberculosis. The CDR3 loop is CASSPRGGREGYEQFF. As DNA, the CDR3 is TGTGCCAGCAGCCCCCGGGGGGGGCGGGAGGGCTATGAGCAGTTCTTC.